The 18 T cell receptor beta chains given below trace back to one sample, sequenced in a study of blood T cells in healthy people across ages. The use of a sample-barcoded 5' primer and a J-beta primer mix characterized a second PCR of 7 to 11 cycles. In TCRdb, the 5' RACE reads were re-called with MiXCR into one record per CDR3 protein. The table has 800,000 to 1,000,000 distinct CDR3 sequences, about 48% seen once. Sequencing was carried out using blood. These receptors were taken from a man aged 25 to 45 in good health.

The chain joins TRBV7-9 to TRBJ1-2; D remains ambiguous. The CDR3 has 14 amino acids. V was clipped by 0 bases and J by 1 base, with 6 bases between them. Germline loops: CDR1 SEHNR, CDR2 FQNEAQ (reference sequence). In DNA form, the CDR3 reads TGTGCCAGCAGCTTAGCGGCTGATAACTATGGCTACACCTTC. Translated: CASSLAADNYGYTF. Full variable domain (remainder filled in from reference TRBV7-9 and TRBJ1-2): DTGVSQNPRHKITKRGQNVTFRCDPISEHNRLYWYRQTLGQGPEFLTYFQNEAQLEKSRLLSDRFSAERPKGSFSTLEIQRTEQGDSAMYLCASSLAADNYGYTFGSGTRLTVV.

This clonotype came up a few times. V gene TRBV4-1 combines with J gene TRBJ2-7, with D possibly being TRBD1 (7 bases). Trimming pared 3 bases from V and 0 bases from J, leaving 9 bases between. The CDR3 is 14 amino acids. Germline CDR1 is MGHRA and CDR2 is YSYEKL. The CDR3 here is CASSQRDSSYEQYF. The CDR3 nucleotides read TGCGCCAGCAGCCAGCGGGACAGCTCCTACGAGCAGTACTTC.

The J gene is TRBJ2-1, the V gene TRBV7-9, with 8 bases fitting TRBD2. V lost 1 base and J lost 5; bases outside the gene matches: 13. CDR1 is SEHNR, CDR2 FQNEAQ, per germline (reference sequence). The CDR3 contains 18 residues. Here the CDR3 reads CASSLVPQRGPQDNEQFF. The DNA of the CDR3 is TGTGCCAGCAGCTTAGTTCCCCAGCGGGGGCCTCAGGACAATGAGCAGTTCTTC.

V usage is TRBV20-1 and J usage is TRBJ1-6; 7 bases are a match to TRBD1. The germline CDR1 and CDR2 sequences are DFQATT and SNEGSKA (reference sequence). The CDR3 consists of 19 residues. The J segment lost 0 bases and the V segment lost 0 bases, leaving 11 bases of the junction unmatched. For the CDR3, the DNA is TGCAGTGCTAGAGAGGAGCAGGGGGGGATTATCTCCTATAATTCACCCCTCCACTTT. This sequence encodes CSAREEQGGIISYNSPLHF.

At least ten counts were recorded for this clonotype. The chain combines TRBV20-1 with TRBJ2-6; D gene uncertain. The germline V and J ends were trimmed by 0 bases and 2 bases, with 2 bases remaining between them. The CDR3 is 13 amino acids. Germline V gene data show CDR1 as DFQATT and CDR2 as SNEGSKA (reference sequence). CDR3 loop: CSARDPGANVLTF. CDR3 nucleotide sequence: TGCAGTGCTAGAGATCCTGGGGCCAACGTCCTGACTTTC.

In regard to this clonotype: One junction end disagrees with the germline gene, perhaps due to a read error. This chain uses TRBV11-3 with TRBJ2-2; possibly TRBD2 for D (5 bases). Germline V lookup: CDR1 SGHNT, CDR2 YENEEA. This CDR3 has 13 residues. CDR3 region: CASSSRHTGELFF. The CDR3 nucleotides are TGTGCCAGCAGCTCCCGACACACCGGGGAACTGTTTTTT.

This clonotype was recorded a few times. V gene TRBV7-2 combines with J gene TRBJ1-2; 7 nucleotides line up with TRBD1. The germline V gene encodes CDR1 SGHTA and CDR2 FQGNSA. This CDR3 comprises 13 residues. V lost 6 bases, J lost 4 bases, and 5 bases stayed unmatched. The CDR3 here is CASRGGTVYGYTF. The CDR3 coding sequence is TGTGCCAGCAGGGGGGGGACAGTCTATGGCTACACCTTC.

This clonotype was seen ten or more times. The J gene is TRBJ2-1, the V gene TRBV7-2; 7 nucleotides match TRBD2. The CDR3 totals 15 residues. V trimming: 5 bases; J trimming: 1 base; junction bases outside the gene matches: 5. The V gene's germline CDR1 is SGHTA and CDR2 FQGNSA. CDR3 coding DNA: TGTGCCAGCAGCCCCACCGGGGGGTCCTACAATGAGCAGTTCTTC. Protein sequence: CASSPTGGSYNEQFF.

The chain recombines TRBV28 with TRBJ1-2, with D unclear. CDR1 MDHEN and CDR2 SYDVKM come from the germline V gene. V was cut by 2 bases and J by 5 bases, with 12 bases left in between. The CDR3 is made up of 14 amino acids. The chain's CDR3 is CASSLIAEIYGYTF. The CDR3 region has the DNA TGTGCCAGCAGTTTAATCGCTGAAATTTATGGCTACACCTTC.

This clonotype was counted between two and nine times. This chain connects TRBV7-9 to TRBJ2-7; no firm D call. This CDR3 is built from 12 residues. Per germline, CDR1 SEHNR and CDR2 FQNEAQ (reference sequence). V was clipped by 1 base and J by 4 bases, with 5 bases between them. The CDR3 sequence is CASSLVEYEQYF. The CDR3 DNA reads TGTGCCAGCAGCTTAGTAGAGTACGAGCAGTACTTC.

This clonotype was seen at least ten times. This chain joins TRBV29-1 and TRBJ2-7; TRBD2 might be the D (5 bases). CDR1 is SQVTM, CDR2 ANQGSEA, per germline. CDR3 length: 14 amino acids. Deletions cut 4 bases from V and 0 bases from J, with 13 bases between. CDR3 sequence: CSVAPGLSSYEQYF. In nucleotides, the CDR3 is TGCAGCGTTGCTCCGGGGTTAAGCTCCTACGAGCAGTACTTC.

The V gene is TRBV13, the J gene TRBJ2-3; TRBD1 matches at 10 bases. The CDR3 has 14 amino acids. The germline gives CDR1 PRHDT, CDR2 FYEKMQ (reference sequence). V trimming: 7 bases; J trimming: 1 base; junction bases outside the gene matches: 2. CDR3 loop: CASTGTGGTDTQYF. CDR3 DNA: TGTGCCAGCACCGGGACAGGGGGCACAGATACGCAGTATTTT.

The chain is built from TRBV12-3 or TRBV12-4 and TRBJ1-5; 10 bases map to TRBD1. J lost 7 bases, V lost 5 bases, and 8 bases had no gene match. This CDR3 comprises 15 residues. CDR3 protein: CASSATGGGGQPQHF. The CDR3 DNA sequence: TGTGCCAGCAGTGCGACAGGGGGCGGAGGGCAGCCCCAGCATTTT.

This clonotype was observed a handful of times. The chain is built from TRBV7-2 and TRBJ2-3; weak D call: TRBD1 (5 bases). The CDR3 runs 13 residues. Germline CDR1 is SGHTA and CDR2 is FQGNSA. V shed 7 bases and J shed 6 bases, with 14 bases lying between them. The CDR3 region is CASTPVGRDTQYF. In DNA, the CDR3 is TGTGCCAGCACTCCGGTGGGGCGGGATACGCAGTATTTT.

V usage is TRBV10-3 and J usage is TRBJ2-5; TRBD2 aligns across 14 bases. Germline V gene data show CDR1 as ENHRY and CDR2 as SYGVKD. CDR3 size: 17 residues. The V segment lost 6 bases and the J segment 2 bases; nucleotides outside the gene matches: 8. CDR3 bases: TGTGCCATCAGCAAGACTAGCGGGGGGGGCCTACAAGAGACCCAGTACTTC. The encoded protein is CAISKTSGGGLQETQYF.

J is TRBJ2-2 and V is TRBV4-2; the D gene could be TRBD1 or TRBD2 (5 bases each). Germline CDR1 and CDR2: LGHNA and YNFKEQ. Trimming stripped 4 bases from V and 4 bases from J, with 7 bases between. There are 13 residues in the CDR3. The CDR3 DNA reads as TGTGCCAGCAGCCCGGGACCCACCGGGGAGCTGTTTTTT. This gives the protein CASSPGPTGELFF.

Turning to this clonotype: A junction end diverges from the germline sequence, so it may reflect a read error. The chain has TRBV4-1 and TRBJ2-7; D uncertain. This CDR3 contains 14 residues. Per germline, CDR1 MGHRA and CDR2 YSYEKL. CDR3 in amino acids: CASSQDLAPGDQNF. The CDR3 DNA reads TGCGCCAGCAGCCAAGATTTGGCCCCAGGTGACCAGAACTTC.

V and J are TRBV12-3 or TRBV12-4 and TRBJ1-3, with unresolved D. V shed 3 bases and J shed 4 bases, with 13 bases lying between them. The CDR3 spans 15 residues. This chain's CDR3 is CASSFTASKGNTIYF. The CDR3 nucleotides are TGTGCCAGCAGTTTTACCGCGTCAAAGGGAAACACCATATATTTT.